Shown below are 5 T cell receptor beta chains from a single sample sequenced in a study of T cell changes during pregnancy in multiple sclerosis. TCRdb's table, derived via immunoSEQ multiplex PCR, lists solely in-frame clones and lacks some. The sample gives 45,000 to 70,000 clones, 92% of which show up once; about 0.21% is in the top ten. The sample in question was CD4+ T cells from peripheral blood mononuclear cells, obtained in the second trimester of pregnancy. These receptors were collected from a female donor with multiple sclerosis, enrolled in a pregnancy study.

The chain carries TRBV19 and TRBJ2-5, with D tentatively TRBD1 (6 bases). Per germline, CDR1 LNHDA and CDR2 SQIVND (reference sequence). The CDR3 is made up of 13 amino acids. V lost 4 bases and J lost 5, with 11 bases in between. For the CDR3, the DNA is TGTGCCAGTAGTACAGGGGTCGGGGAGACCCAGTACTTC. Encoded protein: CASSTGVGETQYF.

The chain links TRBV7-9 to TRBJ1-2; D may be TRBD1 (5 bases). The CDR3 is 14 residues long. Trimming removed 1 base from V and 4 bases from J, with 10 bases in between. Germline assignment: CDR1 SEHNR and CDR2 FQNEAQ (reference sequence). The CDR3 spells CASSLETDTYGYTF. In DNA form, the CDR3 reads TGTGCCAGCAGCTTAGAAACGGACACCTATGGCTACACCTTC.

The genes are TRBV19 and TRBJ2-3, with D possibly TRBD2 on 5 matching bases. V shed 4 bases and J shed 2 bases, with 10 bases lying between them. CDR1 and CDR2 (germline): LNHDA, SQIVND (reference sequence). The CDR3 sequence is 14 residues long. This CDR3 reads CASSSGLLTDTQYF. DNA of the CDR3: TGTGCCAGTAGTAGCGGGCTACTCACAGATACGCAGTATTTT.

V usage is TRBV2 and J usage is TRBJ2-3; a weak D match, TRBD1 (5 bases). Trimming cost V 6 bases and J 5 bases, with 21 bases left between them. The CDR3 covers 16 residues. Per the germline V gene, CDR1 is SNHLY and CDR2 is FYNNEI. Here the CDR3 DNA reads TGTGCCAGCAGATACATGCGCAGGGCCAGTGGAGATACGCAGTATTTT. Translated: CASRYMRRASGDTQYF.

The chain carries TRBV19 and TRBJ2-3; D is possibly TRBD1 (6 bases). V lost 3 bases and J lost 4, with 14 bases in between. Germline CDR1 is LNHDA and CDR2 is SQIVND (reference sequence). The CDR3 extends over 15 amino acids. The CDR3 sequence: CASSISPQGPDTQYF. DNA for the CDR3: TGTGCCAGTAGTATTTCCCCACAGGGCCCAGATACGCAGTATTTT.